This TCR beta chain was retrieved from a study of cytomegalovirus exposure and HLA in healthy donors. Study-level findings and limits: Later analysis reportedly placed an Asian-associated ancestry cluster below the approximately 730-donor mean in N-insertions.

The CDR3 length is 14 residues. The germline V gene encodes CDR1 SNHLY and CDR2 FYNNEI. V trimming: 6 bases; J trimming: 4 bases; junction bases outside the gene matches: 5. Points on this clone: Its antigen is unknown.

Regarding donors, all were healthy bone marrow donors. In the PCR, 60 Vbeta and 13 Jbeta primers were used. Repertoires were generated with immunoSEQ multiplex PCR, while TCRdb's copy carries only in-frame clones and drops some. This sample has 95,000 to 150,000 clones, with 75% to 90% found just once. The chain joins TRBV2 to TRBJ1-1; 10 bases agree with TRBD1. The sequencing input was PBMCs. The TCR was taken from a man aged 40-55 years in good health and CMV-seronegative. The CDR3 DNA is TGTGCCAGCAGAGCGACAGGGGGCATCACTGAAGCTTTCTTT. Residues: CASRATGGITEAFF.